Below, 5 T cell receptor beta chains from the same sample are listed, as sequenced in a study of graft-versus-host responses after intestinal transplantation. Libraries were prepared by immunoSEQ multiplex PCR; TCRdb keeps only in-frame clonotypes and omits some of them. The data contain about 110,000 clones, 85% to 95% of them singletons. Their antigen targets remain unknown. The input for sequencing was unstimulated CD4+ T cells sorted from spleen or lymph node cells, taken before transplant. All receptors come from a human donor who was the organ donor for an intestinal transplant.

The CDR3 nucleotides are TGTGCCAGTAGTATCTTGGGGGGAATCAAGGCCGATACGCAGTATTTT. It translates to CASSILGGIKADTQYF. The chain carries TRBV19 and TRBJ2-3, with D tentatively TRBD2 (6 bases). CDR3 length equals 16 residues. CDR1 and CDR2 (germline): LNHDA, SQIVND (reference sequence). The ends were cut back, 3 bases at V and 6 bases at J, with 19 bases in the middle.

This clone was seen a single time. The chain links TRBV19 to TRBJ1-5, with 7 bases lining up with TRBD1. The germline CDR1 and CDR2 sequences are LNHDA and SQIVND (reference sequence). The length of the CDR3 is 15 residues. With 5 bases clipped from V and 1 base from J, the junction kept 5 bases outside the gene matches. DNA for the CDR3: TGTGCCAGTAGTTCAAGGGGGCTGAGCAATCAGCCCCAGCATTTT. This codes for CASSSRGLSNQPQHF.

The chain employs TRBV4-1 and TRBJ2-4, with 7 nucleotides matching TRBD1. This CDR3 is built from 17 residues. The V segment lost 3 bases and the J segment 4 bases; nucleotides outside the gene matches: 12. Germline CDR1 and CDR2: MGHRA and YSYEKL. The CDR3 is CASSQVTQGSRKNIQYF. The CDR3 nucleotides are TGCGCCAGCAGCCAGGTGACACAGGGGTCGAGAAAAAACATTCAGTACTTC.

The rearrangement uses TRBV27 and TRBJ2-1; D is undetermined. Between the trimmed V and J ends, which lost 6 bases and 8 bases, there was a span of 8 bases. There are 11 residues in the CDR3. Germline V gives CDR1 MNHEY, CDR2 SMNVEV (reference sequence). The CDR3 reads CASSTGHEQFF. Here the CDR3 DNA reads TGTGCCAGCAGCACTGGTCATGAGCAGTTCTTC.

The chain uses TRBV5-4 and TRBJ1-4; 7 nucleotides match TRBD1. J lost 0 bases, V lost 4 bases, and 9 bases had no gene match. This CDR3 contains 17 residues. The germline CDR1 and CDR2 sequences are SGHNT and YYREEE (reference sequence). The CDR3 sequence is CASSAGGRFSTNEKLFF. CDR3 sequence (DNA): TGTGCCAGCAGCGCAGGGGGTCGGTTTTCAACTAATGAAAAACTGTTTTTT.